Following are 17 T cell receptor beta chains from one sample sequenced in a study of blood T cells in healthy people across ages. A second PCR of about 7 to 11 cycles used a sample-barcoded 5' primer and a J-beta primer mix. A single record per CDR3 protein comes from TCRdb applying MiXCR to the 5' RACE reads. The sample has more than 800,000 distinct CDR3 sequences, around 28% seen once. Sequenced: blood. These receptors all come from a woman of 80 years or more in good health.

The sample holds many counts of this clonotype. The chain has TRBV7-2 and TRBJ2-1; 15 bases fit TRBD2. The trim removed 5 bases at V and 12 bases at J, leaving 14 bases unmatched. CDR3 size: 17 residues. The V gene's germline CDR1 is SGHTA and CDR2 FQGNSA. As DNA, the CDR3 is TGTGCCAGCAGCCCTAGGACTAGCGGGGGGGCCCGACCTTGGCAGTTCTTC. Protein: CASSPRTSGGARPWQFF.

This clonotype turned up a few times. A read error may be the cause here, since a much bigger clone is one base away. CDR3 region: CASSLRAGESYEQYF. For the CDR3, the DNA is TGCGCCAGCAGCTTGAGAGCGGGGGAGTCCTACGAGCAGTACTTC. V and J are TRBV5-1 and TRBJ2-7; 8 bases align to TRBD2. The J segment lost 1 base and the V segment lost 1 base, leaving 4 bases of the junction unmatched. Germline V gives CDR1 SGHRS, CDR2 YFSETQ. The CDR3 runs to 15 residues.

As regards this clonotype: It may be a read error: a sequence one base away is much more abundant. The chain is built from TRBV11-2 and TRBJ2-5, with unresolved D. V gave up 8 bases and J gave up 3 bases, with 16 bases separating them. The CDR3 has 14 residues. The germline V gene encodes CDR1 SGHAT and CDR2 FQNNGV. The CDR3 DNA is TGTGCCAGCTACCCGGCGGAAAGGAAAGAGACCCAGTACTTC. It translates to CASYPAERKETQYF.

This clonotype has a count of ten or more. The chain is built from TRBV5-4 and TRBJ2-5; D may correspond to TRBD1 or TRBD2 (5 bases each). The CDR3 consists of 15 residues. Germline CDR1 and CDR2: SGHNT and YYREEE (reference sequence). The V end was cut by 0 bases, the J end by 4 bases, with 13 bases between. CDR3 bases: TGTGCCAGCAGCTTGGCCGGGGCTAAGGGAGAGACCCAGTACTTC. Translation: CASSLAGAKGETQYF.

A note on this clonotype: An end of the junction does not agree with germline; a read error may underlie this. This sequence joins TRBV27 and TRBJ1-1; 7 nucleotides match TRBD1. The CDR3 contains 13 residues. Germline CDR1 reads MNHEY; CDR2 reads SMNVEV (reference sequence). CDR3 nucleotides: TGTGCCAGCAGTTTGACAGGGAACCCTGAAGCTTTCTTT. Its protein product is CASSLTGNPEAFF.

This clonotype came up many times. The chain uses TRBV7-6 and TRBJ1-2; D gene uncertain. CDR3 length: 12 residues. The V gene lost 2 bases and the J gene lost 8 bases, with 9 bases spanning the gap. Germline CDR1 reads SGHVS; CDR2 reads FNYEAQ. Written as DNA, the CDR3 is TGTGCCAGCAGCTTACGAGGGAAAGGCTACACCTTC. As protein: CASSLRGKGYTF.

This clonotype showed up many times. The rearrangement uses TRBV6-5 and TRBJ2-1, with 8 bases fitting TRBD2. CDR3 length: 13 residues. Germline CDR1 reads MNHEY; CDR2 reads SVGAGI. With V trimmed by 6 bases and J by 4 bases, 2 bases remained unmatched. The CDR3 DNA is TGTGCCAGCAGGGGCGGGGGGTACAATGAGCAGTTCTTC. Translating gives CASRGGGYNEQFF.

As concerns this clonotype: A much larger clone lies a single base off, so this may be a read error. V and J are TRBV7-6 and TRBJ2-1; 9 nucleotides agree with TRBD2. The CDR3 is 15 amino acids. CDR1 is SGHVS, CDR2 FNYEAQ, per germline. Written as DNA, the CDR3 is TGTGCCAGCAGCTTAAGCGGGGGGCCTTCCCTGGAGCGGTTCTTC. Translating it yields CASSLSGGPSLERFF.

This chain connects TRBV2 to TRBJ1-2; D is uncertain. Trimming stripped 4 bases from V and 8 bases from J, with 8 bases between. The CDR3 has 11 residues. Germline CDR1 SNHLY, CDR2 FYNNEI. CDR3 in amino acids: CASSVALGYTF. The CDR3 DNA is TGTGCCAGCAGTGTAGCGCTCGGCTACACCTTC.

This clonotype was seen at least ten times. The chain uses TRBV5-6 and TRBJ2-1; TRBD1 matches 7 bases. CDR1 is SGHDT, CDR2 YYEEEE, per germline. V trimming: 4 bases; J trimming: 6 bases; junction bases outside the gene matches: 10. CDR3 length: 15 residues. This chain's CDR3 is CASSTILTGPNEQFF. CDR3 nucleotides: TGTGCCAGCAGCACCATTCTGACAGGGCCCAATGAGCAGTTCTTC.

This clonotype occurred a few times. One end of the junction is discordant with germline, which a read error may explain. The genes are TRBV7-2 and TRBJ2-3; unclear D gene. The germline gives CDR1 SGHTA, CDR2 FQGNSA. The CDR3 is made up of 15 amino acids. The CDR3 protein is CAGSLTYSLTDTQYF. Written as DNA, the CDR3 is TGTGCCGGCAGCTTAACGTACTCACTCACAGATACGCAGTATTTT.

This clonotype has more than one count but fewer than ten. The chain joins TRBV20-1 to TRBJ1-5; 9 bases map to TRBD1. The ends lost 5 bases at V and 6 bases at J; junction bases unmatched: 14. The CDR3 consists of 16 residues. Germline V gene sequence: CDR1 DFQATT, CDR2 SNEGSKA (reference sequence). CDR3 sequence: CSALHPGQGFVQPQHF. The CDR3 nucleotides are TGCAGTGCTCTACATCCGGGACAGGGATTCGTTCAGCCCCAGCATTTT.

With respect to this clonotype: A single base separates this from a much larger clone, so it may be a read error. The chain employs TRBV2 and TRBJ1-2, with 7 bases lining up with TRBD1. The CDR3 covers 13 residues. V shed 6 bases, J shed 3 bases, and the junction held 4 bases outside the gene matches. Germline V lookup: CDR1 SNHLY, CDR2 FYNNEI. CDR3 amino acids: CASSETGHYGYTF. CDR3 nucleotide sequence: TGTGCCAGCAGCGAGACAGGGCACTATGGCTACACCTTC.

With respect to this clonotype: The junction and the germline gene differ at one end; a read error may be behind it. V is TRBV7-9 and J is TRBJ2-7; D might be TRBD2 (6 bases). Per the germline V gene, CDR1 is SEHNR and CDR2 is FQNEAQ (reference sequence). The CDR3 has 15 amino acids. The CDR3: CASSNFGLEGYEQYF. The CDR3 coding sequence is TGCGCCAGCAGCAACTTTGGACTGGAGGGCTACGAGCAGTACTTC. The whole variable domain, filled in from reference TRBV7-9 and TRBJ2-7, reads DTGVSQNPRHKITKRGQNVTFRCDPISEHNRLYWYRQTLGQGPEFLTYFQNEAQLEKSRLLSDRFSAERPKGSFSTLEIQRTEQGDSAMYLCASSNFGLEGYEQYFGPGTRLTVT.

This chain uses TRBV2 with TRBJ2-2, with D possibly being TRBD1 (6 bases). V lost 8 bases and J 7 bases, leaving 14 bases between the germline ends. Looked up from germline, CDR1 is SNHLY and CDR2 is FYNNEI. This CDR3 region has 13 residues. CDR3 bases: TGTGCCAGCGCAGGGGCGTTGGGCGGGGAGCTGTTTTTT. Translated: CASAGALGGELFF. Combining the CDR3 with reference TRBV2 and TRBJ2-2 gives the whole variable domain EPEVTQTPSHQVTQMGQEVILRCVPISNHLYFYWYRQILGQKVEFLVSFYNNEISEKSEIFDDQFSVERPDGSNFTLKIRSTKLEDSAMYFCASAGALGGELFFGEGSRLTVL.

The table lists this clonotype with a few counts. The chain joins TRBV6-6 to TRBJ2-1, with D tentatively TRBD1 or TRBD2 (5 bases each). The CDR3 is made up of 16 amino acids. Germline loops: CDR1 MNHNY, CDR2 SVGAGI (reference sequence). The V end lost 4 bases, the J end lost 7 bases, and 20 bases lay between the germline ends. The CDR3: CASSCSFSRDVNEQFF. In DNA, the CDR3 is TGTGCCAGCAGTTGCTCTTTCAGCAGGGACGTAAATGAGCAGTTCTTC.

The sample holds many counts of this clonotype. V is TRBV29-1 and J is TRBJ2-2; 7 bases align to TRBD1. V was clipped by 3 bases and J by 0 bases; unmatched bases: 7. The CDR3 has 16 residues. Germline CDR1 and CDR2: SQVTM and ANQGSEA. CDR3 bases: TGCAGCGTTGAGCTGGGACAGCCCTCGAACACCGGGGAGCTGTTTTTT. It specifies CSVELGQPSNTGELFF.